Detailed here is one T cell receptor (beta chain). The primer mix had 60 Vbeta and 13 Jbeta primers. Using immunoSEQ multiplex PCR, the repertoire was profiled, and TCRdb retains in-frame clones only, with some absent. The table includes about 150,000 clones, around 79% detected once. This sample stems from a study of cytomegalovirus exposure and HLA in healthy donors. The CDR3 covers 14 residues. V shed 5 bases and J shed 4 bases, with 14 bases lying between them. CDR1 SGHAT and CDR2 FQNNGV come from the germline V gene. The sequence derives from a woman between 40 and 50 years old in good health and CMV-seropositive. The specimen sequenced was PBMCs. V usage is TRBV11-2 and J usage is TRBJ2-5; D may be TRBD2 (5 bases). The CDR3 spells CASSKRREPETQYF. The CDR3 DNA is TGTGCCAGCAGCAAACGCCGGGAACCAGAGACCCAGTACTTC. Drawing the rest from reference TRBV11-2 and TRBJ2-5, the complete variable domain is EAGVAQSPRYKIIEKRQSVAFWCNPISGHATLYWYQQILGQGPKLLIQFQNNGVVDDSQLPKDRFSAERLKGVDSTLKIQPAKLEDSAVYLCASSKRREPETQYFGPGTRLLVL.